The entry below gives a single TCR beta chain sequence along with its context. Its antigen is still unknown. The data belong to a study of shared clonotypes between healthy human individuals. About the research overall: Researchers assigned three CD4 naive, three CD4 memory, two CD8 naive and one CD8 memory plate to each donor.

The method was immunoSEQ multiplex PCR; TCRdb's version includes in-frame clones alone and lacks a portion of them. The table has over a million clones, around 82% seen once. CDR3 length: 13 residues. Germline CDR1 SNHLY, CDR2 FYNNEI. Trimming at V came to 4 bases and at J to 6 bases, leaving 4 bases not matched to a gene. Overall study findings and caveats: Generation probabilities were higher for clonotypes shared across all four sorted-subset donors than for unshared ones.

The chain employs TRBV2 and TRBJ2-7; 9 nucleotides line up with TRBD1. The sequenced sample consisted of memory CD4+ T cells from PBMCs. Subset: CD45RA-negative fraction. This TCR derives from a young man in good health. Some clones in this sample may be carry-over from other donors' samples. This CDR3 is CASSGETGGEQYF. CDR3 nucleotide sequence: TGTGCCAGCAGTGGAGAGACAGGGGGCGAGCAGTACTTC.